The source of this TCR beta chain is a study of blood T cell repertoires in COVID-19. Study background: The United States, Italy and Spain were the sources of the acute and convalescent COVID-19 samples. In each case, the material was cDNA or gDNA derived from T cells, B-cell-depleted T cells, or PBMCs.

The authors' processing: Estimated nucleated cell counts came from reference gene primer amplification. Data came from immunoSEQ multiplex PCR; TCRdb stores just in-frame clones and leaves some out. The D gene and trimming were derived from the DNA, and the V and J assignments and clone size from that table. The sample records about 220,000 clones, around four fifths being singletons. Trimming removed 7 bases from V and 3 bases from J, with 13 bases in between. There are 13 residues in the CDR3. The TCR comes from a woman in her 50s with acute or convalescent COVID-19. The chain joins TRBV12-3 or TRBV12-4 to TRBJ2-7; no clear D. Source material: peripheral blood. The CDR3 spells CASTAQAGYEQYF. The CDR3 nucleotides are TGTGCCAGCACCGCCCAAGCTGGCTACGAGCAGTACTTC.